This entry describes one TCR beta chain. This specimen comes from a study of blood T cells in healthy people across ages. Using a J-beta primer mix together with a sample-barcoded 5' primer, a second PCR was run for roughly 6 to 12 cycles. A single record per CDR3 protein comes from TCRdb applying MiXCR to the 5' RACE reads. The sample holds about 1.6 million distinct CDR3 sequences, about 35% seen once. The CDR3 sequence is 16 residues long. Looked up from germline, CDR1 is SGHDT and CDR2 is YYEEEE. The gene calls are TRBV5-6 and TRBJ2-5, with D unresolved. Matching the DNA end better, TRBJ2-1 makes the J call doubtful. The receptor was derived from a young woman in good health. Material: blood. Written as DNA, the CDR3 is TGTGCCAGCAGCCGTCAGTCTGCCGGGCCGAAAGAGACCCAGTTCTTC. This encodes CASSRQSAGPKETQFF.